The clone carrying this T cell receptor beta chain was seen a single time. Its matching antigen is unknown. 13 Jbeta primers and 60 Vbeta primers were used for the PCR. Data came from immunoSEQ multiplex PCR; TCRdb stores just in-frame clones and leaves some out. The data show around 120,000 clones, with around four fifths seen just once and roughly 1.2% held by the top ten. Per the germline V gene, CDR1 is MGHRA and CDR2 is YSYEKL. With 3 bases removed from V and 5 bases from J, the gap between germline ends came to 19 bases. The CDR3 loop spans 17 amino acids. These data originate in a study of cytomegalovirus exposure and HLA in healthy donors. The study, taken as a whole, reports: Later work showed greater clonal expansion in HLA-associated TCR beta chains than in equally common others.

The receptor was isolated from a boy aged 5-17 years in good health and CMV-seronegative. Sequencing was performed on PBMCs. The chain combines TRBV4-1 with TRBJ2-2; D perhaps matches TRBD1 (8 bases). CDR3 bases: TGCGCCAGCAGCCACCACGGCCAACAGGGGGGGACCGGGGAGCTGTTTTTT. Translated, it gives CASSHHGQQGGTGELFF.